This T cell receptor beta chain is from a study of response to subunit inactivated influenza vaccine. A single record per CDR3 protein comes from TCRdb applying MiXCR to the RT-PCR reads. The table has over 400,000 distinct CDR3 sequences, around 13% seen once; the top ten hold around 12%. Looked up from germline, CDR1 is LGHDT and CDR2 is YNNKEL (reference sequence). Trimming removed 2 bases from V and 2 bases from J; junction bases left unmatched: 6. The CDR3 spans 16 residues. This clonotype was seen at least ten times. The origin of this receptor is a man between 50 and 59 years old who received an inactivated influenza vaccine. This specimen was PBMCs from blood, taken 45 days after vaccination. This rearrangement joins TRBV3-1 to TRBJ2-3, with 8 bases that match TRBD2. The CDR3 nucleotides read TGTGCCAGCAGCCAACTTAGCGGGGAGTACACAGATACGCAGTATTTT. Protein sequence: CASSQLSGEYTDTQYF.